Below, one TCR beta chain is given with its context. The data derive from a study of blood T cells in healthy people across ages. Trimming took 7 bases from V and 2 from J, leaving 13 bases between them. From germline, CDR1 is SNHLY and CDR2 FYNNEI. CDR3 length equals 14 residues. A second PCR of roughly 7 to 11 cycles used a sample-barcoded 5' primer and a J-beta primer mix. Each CDR3 protein gets one entry after TCRdb re-called the 5' RACE reads with MiXCR. The sample contains about 510,000 distinct CDR3 sequences, roughly a quarter of which appear only once. A further study also used this sample, focusing on T cells of mothers and their children. Turning to that study: Sample barcodes plus 2-4 random nucleotides came from the M1S primer.

The gene calls are TRBV2 and TRBJ2-3; unclear D gene. The sample consisted of blood. The origin of this receptor is a boy aged 2-9 years in good health. The CDR3 spells CASTLGTVTDTQYF. The DNA for the CDR3 is TGTGCCAGCACCCTGGGAACAGTCACAGATACGCAGTATTTT.